This T cell receptor (beta chain) was sequenced for a study of blood T cell repertoires in COVID-19. Study information: Sites in the United States, Italy and Spain provided acute and convalescent COVID-19 samples. PBMCs, B-cell-depleted T cells, or T cells were the source of the cDNA or gDNA that made up the material.

The CDR3 runs to 14 residues. J gave up 2 bases and V 4 bases, and 3 bases lay outside the gene matches. CDR1 is SGDLS and CDR2 is YYNGEE in the germline V gene. As originally analysed: The assay estimated nucleated cells by amplifying reference gene primers. TCRdb's copy holds only in-frame clones and misses some; the assay was immunoSEQ multiplex PCR. V and J calls and clone size are as listed in that table; D and trimming were resolved from the DNA. The table includes 100,000 to 120,000 clones, 82% detected once. The chain joins TRBV9 to TRBJ2-7, with 10 bases fitting TRBD1. The sequencing input was peripheral blood. The receptor's source is an older woman with acute or convalescent COVID-19. The CDR3 is CASSIGTGAYEQYF. CDR3 DNA: TGTGCCAGCAGCATAGGGACAGGGGCCTACGAGCAGTACTTC.